The 13 T cell receptor beta chains presented below share a single source sample, sequenced in a study of blood T cell repertoires in COVID-19. The protocol was immunoSEQ multiplex PCR, while the TCRdb copy is restricted to in-frame clones and leaves out a portion. The sample yields about 300,000 clones, roughly 91% seen once. Sequenced: peripheral blood. Source of these receptors: a man in his forties with acute or convalescent COVID-19.

A few counts support this clone. J is TRBJ2-2 and V is TRBV25-1; maybe TRBD2 (6 bases). The V and J ends lost 5 bases and 1 base respectively, with 14 bases between them. In germline, CDR1 is MGHDK, CDR2 SYGVNS. The CDR3 consists of 16 residues. In DNA form, the CDR3 reads TGTGCCAGCAGTCCTTGGGACTCCAAGAACACCGGGGAGCTGTTTTTT. This translates into CASSPWDSKNTGELFF. The full variable domain, its missing parts supplied by reference TRBV25-1 and TRBJ2-2, is EADIYQTPRYLVIGTGKKITLECSQTMGHDKMYWYQQDPGMELHLIHYSYGVNSTEKGDLSSESTVSRIRTEHFPLTLESARPSHTSQYLCASSPWDSKNTGELFFGEGSRLTVL.

V and J are TRBV2 and TRBJ1-1; 8 bases align to TRBD1. Losses at the gene ends were 6 bases for V and 4 bases for J; bases not matched to a gene: 10. The CDR3 contains 15 residues. Germline V CDR1 and CDR2: SNHLY, FYNNEI. CDR3 bases: TGTGCCAGCAGCGGACTACCGACAGGGGTCACTGAAGCTTTCTTT. Translation: CASSGLPTGVTEAFF.

The chain couples TRBV2 to TRBJ1-5; D possibly corresponds to TRBD1 (5 bases). Trimming took off 4 bases at V and 4 bases at J, with 14 bases between the two ends. CDR1 is SNHLY and CDR2 is FYNNEI in the germline V gene. CDR3 length: 15 residues. The chain's CDR3 is CASSGGLTPNQPQHF. In DNA, the CDR3 is TGTGCCAGCAGTGGGGGACTTACCCCAAATCAGCCCCAGCATTTT.

The chain employs TRBV4-2 and TRBJ2-3; 7 nucleotides line up with TRBD2. Looked up from germline, CDR1 is LGHNA and CDR2 is YNFKEQ. The V gene end was trimmed by 1 base and the J gene end by 5 bases; junction bases not matched to a gene: 3. This CDR3 is built from 14 residues. The CDR3: CASSQGREGDTQYF. The CDR3 DNA is TGTGCCAGCAGCCAAGGCAGGGAGGGAGATACGCAGTATTTT.

The rearrangement links TRBV6-5 to TRBJ1-5; perhaps TRBD1 as D (5 bases). The CDR3 totals 14 residues. The ends were cut back, 4 bases at V and 4 bases at J, with 11 bases in the middle. CDR1 is MNHEY and CDR2 is SVGAGI in the germline V gene. The CDR3 sequence: CASSSGGTNQPQHF. The DNA for the CDR3 is TGTGCCAGCAGTTCCGGAGGGACGAATCAGCCCCAGCATTTT.

This clone has a handful of counts. Other DNA sequences within the sample encode an identical CDR3. The rearrangement uses TRBV10-3 and TRBJ1-1, with D hard to call. The germline V gene encodes CDR1 ENHRY and CDR2 SYGVKD. The CDR3 spans 14 residues. The germline V and J ends were trimmed by 2 bases and 5 bases, with 12 bases remaining between them. CDR3 nucleotides: TGTGCCATCAGTGAGCTAGGAGGGTCGACTGAAGCTTTCTTT. It translates to CAISELGGSTEAFF.

This chain uses TRBV18 with TRBJ2-7; D unresolved. V gave up 3 bases and J gave up 5 bases, with 11 bases separating them. CDR1 is KGHSH and CDR2 is LQKENI in the germline V gene. CDR3 length equals 13 residues. The DNA for the CDR3 is TGTGCCAGCTCACCTTGGGCAGCCAACGAGCAGTACTTC. Translated: CASSPWAANEQYF.

J is TRBJ1-2 and V is TRBV19; 7 bases align to TRBD1. The CDR3 has 13 amino acids. Germline assignment: CDR1 LNHDA and CDR2 SQIVND (reference sequence). J lost 3 bases, V lost 5 bases, and 3 bases had no gene match. The CDR3, as DNA: TGTGCCAGTAGTGTTGACAGGGACTATGGCTACACCTTC. Translating it yields CASSVDRDYGYTF.

This chain joins TRBV11-2 and TRBJ2-3; possibly TRBD2 for D (5 bases). Germline loops: CDR1 SGHAT, CDR2 FQNNGV. Trimming shortened V by 5 bases and J by 4 bases, and 13 bases separated the two germline ends. The CDR3 contains 14 residues. The CDR3 coding sequence is TGTGCCAGCAGCCTGGCGCGGGTGGCAGATACGCAGTATTTT. This codes for CASSLARVADTQYF.

The gene calls are TRBV7-9 and TRBJ1-5; TRBD1 might be the D (5 bases). Trimming stripped 5 bases from V and 6 bases from J, with 11 bases between. Germline CDR1 reads SEHNR; CDR2 reads FQNEAQ (reference sequence). The CDR3 loop spans 13 amino acids. This CDR3 reads CASSQAQGQPQHF. The CDR3 DNA is TGTGCCAGCAGCCAGGCGCAGGGTCAGCCCCAGCATTTT.

The DNA of the CDR3 is TGTGCCATCAGTGTATCATATAGCGGCAATGAGCAGTTCTTC. Translating it yields CAISVSYSGNEQFF. The chain has TRBV10-3 and TRBJ2-1, with a weak D call TRBD2 (6 bases). CDR1 and CDR2 from the germline V gene are ENHRY and SYGVKD. The CDR3 extends over 14 amino acids. The V gene lost 4 bases and the J gene lost 6 bases, with 13 bases spanning the gap.

The chain is built from TRBV6-5 and TRBJ2-7; possible D gene TRBD2, 5 bases. Trimming left V 6 bases short and J 4 bases short, with 13 bases between. This CDR3 region has 13 residues. CDR1 is MNHEY and CDR2 is SVGAGI in the germline V gene. The chain's CDR3 is CASRRDERYEQYF. DNA of the CDR3: TGTGCCAGCAGACGCGACGAGCGGTACGAGCAGTACTTC.

This clone was observed a few times. The chain has TRBV29-1 and TRBJ1-1; weak D call: TRBD1 (5 bases). Trimming removed 6 bases at V and 0 bases at J, with 11 bases between. CDR3 length equals 13 residues. From germline, CDR1 is SQVTM and CDR2 ANQGSEA. For the CDR3, the DNA is TGCAGCGTGCGGTTAGGGGTGAACACTGAAGCTTTCTTT. This sequence encodes CSVRLGVNTEAFF.